This T cell receptor beta chain was found in a study of CD8 T cells in ankylosing spondylitis. This clonotype was counted only a few times. Its specificity is unknown. Study-level findings and limits: A motif of eight or nine highly homologous TCR beta variants was seen as apparently characteristic of ankylosing spondylitis blood. It was reported that disease-linked clones were significantly enriched in matched ankylosing spondylitis synovial fluid. Researchers report that disease-linked clones proved CD8+ and relatively rare in peripheral blood.

Trimming at V came to 6 bases and at J to 0 bases, leaving 4 bases not matched to a gene. The CDR3 is 13 residues long. Germline values: CDR1 SQVTM, CDR2 ANQGSEA. One entry per CDR3 protein, called by TCRdb with MiXCR from the 5' RACE reads. The table lists 470,000 or so distinct CDR3 sequences, roughly 25% of them singletons. The source material was blood, either unsorted or a sorted T cell fraction (not recorded which). The genes are TRBV29-1 and TRBJ2-7; 8 bases are shared with TRBD1. The source of this sequence is a male donor with ankylosing spondylitis. The CDR3 nucleotides are TGCAGCGTCCGGACAGGGAGCTCCTACGAGCAGTACTTC. Translation gives CSVRTGSSYEQYF.